This record covers a single T cell receptor beta chain. This record comes from a study of blood T cell repertoires in COVID-19. The V and J ends lost 4 bases and 6 bases, in that order; junction bases with no gene match: 3. CDR3 length equals 14 residues. Germline V gives CDR1 KGHDR, CDR2 SFDVKD. Assay: immunoSEQ multiplex PCR; the TCRdb copy retains only in-frame clones and omits some. Here the sample spans under 300,000 clones, 90% being singletons. The sequenced sample was peripheral blood. This TCR came from a woman in her forties with acute or convalescent COVID-19. The chain couples TRBV24-1 to TRBJ1-5, with 9 bases identical to TRBD1. CDR3 in amino acids: CATSEGQGSQPQHF. For the CDR3, the DNA is TGTGCCACCAGTGAGGGACAGGGAAGTCAGCCCCAGCATTTT.